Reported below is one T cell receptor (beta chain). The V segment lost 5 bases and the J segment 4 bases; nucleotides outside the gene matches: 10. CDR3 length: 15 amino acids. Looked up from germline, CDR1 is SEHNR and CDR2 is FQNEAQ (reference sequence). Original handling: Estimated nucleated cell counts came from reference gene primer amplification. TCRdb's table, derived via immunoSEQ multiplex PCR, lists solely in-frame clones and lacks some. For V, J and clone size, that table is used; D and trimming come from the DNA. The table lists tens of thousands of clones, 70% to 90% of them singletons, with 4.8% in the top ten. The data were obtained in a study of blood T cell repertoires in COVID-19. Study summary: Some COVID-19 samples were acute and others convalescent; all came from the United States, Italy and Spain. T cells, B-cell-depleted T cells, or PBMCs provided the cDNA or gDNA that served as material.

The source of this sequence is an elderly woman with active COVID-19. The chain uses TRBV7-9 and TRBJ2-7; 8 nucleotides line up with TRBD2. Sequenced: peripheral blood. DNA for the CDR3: TGTGCCAGCAGCCGCCCCTCCGGGAGGGGATACGAGCAGTACTTC. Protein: CASSRPSGRGYEQYF.